Described below is a single TCR beta chain sequence and its context. In the original processing: Estimation of nucleated cell counts was performed using reference gene primer amplification. Libraries were prepared by immunoSEQ multiplex PCR; TCRdb keeps only in-frame clonotypes and omits some of them. That table is the source of V, J and clone size, and D and trimming were worked out from the DNA. The sample lists under 250,000 clones; around nine tenths were seen once. The data were taken from a study of blood T cell repertoires in COVID-19. In germline, CDR1 is MDHEN, CDR2 SYDVKM. The V and J ends lost 8 bases and 2 bases respectively, with 9 bases between them. The CDR3 loop spans 12 amino acids. Followed longitudinally, the Seattle patients had been enrolled during active infection.

The chain employs TRBV28 and TRBJ1-2, with D uncertain. The receptor's source is a man in his fifties or sixties with COVID-19, enrolled during active disease. The sample taken for sequencing was peripheral blood. The CDR3 coding sequence is TGTGCCAGCGGCAGGCCAAACTATGGCTACACCTTC. Translated, it gives CASGRPNYGYTF.